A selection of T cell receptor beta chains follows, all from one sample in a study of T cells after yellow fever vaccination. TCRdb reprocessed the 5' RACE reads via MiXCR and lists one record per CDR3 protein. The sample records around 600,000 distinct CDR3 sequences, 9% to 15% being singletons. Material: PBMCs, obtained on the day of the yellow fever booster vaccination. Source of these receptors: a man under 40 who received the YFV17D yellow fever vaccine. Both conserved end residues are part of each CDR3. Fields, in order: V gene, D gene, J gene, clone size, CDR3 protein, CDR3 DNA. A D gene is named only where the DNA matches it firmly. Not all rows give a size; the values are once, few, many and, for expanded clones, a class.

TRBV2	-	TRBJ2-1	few	CASSEGRGHNEQFF	TGTGCCAGCAGTGAAGGGAGGGGACACAATGAGCAGTTCTTC
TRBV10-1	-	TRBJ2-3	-	CASSKDRVPDTQYF	TGCGCCAGCAGTAAGGACAGAGTGCCAGATACGCAGTATTTT
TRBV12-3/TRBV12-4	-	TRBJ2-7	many	CASSLTKHEQYF	TGTGCCAGCAGTTTGACGAAGCACGAGCAGTACTTC
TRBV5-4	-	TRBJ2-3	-	CASSLVGRPADPLTDTQYF	TGTGCCAGCAGCTTGGTCGGGCGGCCAGCCGATCCCCTCACAGATACGCAGTATTTT
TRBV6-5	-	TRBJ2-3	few	CASSYAGQLNTQYF	TGTGCCAGCAGTTACGCTGGGCAATTGAATACGCAGTATTTT
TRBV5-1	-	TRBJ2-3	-	CASSLEGGRITDTQYF	TGCGCCAGCAGCTTGGAGGGCGGCAGGATCACAGATACGCAGTATTTT
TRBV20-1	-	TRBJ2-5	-	CSAPLRTFQETQYF	TGCAGTGCTCCCCTGCGCACCTTCCAAGAGACCCAGTACTTC
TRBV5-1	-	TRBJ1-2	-	CASSFGQGRFHGYTF	TGCGCCAGCAGCTTTGGGCAGGGAAGGTTTCATGGCTACACCTTC
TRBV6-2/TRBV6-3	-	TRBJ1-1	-	CASRIYLRGLNTEAFF	TGTGCCAGCAGGATATATCTGAGGGGTCTGAACACTGAAGCTTTCTTT
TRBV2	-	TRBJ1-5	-	CASSERGLGGQPQHF	TGTGCCAGCAGTGAACGAGGTTTGGGGGGCCAGCCCCAGCATTTT
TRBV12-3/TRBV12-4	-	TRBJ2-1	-	CASSVTGLFVNEQFF	TGTGCCAGCAGTGTGACAGGTTTGTTCGTCAATGAGCAGTTCTTC
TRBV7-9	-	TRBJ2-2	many	CASSLGRGNTGELFF	TGTGCCAGCAGCTTAGGACGGGGAAACACCGGGGAGCTGTTTTTT
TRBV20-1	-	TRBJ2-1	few	CSASGTAANEQFF	TGCAGTGCTAGTGGAACAGCGGCTAATGAGCAGTTCTTC
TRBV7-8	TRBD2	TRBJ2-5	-	CASSLANGGRGYQETQYF	TGTGCCAGCAGCTTAGCAAACGGCGGGAGAGGGTACCAAGAGACCCAGTACTTC
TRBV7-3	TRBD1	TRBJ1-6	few	CASSLTGTGSSYNSPLHF	TGTGCCAGCAGCTTAACCGGGACAGGAAGCTCCTATAATTCACCCCTCCACTTT
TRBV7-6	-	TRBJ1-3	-	CASSSTADGTTIYF	TGTGCCAGCAGCTCGACGGCAGACGGAACCACCATATATTTT
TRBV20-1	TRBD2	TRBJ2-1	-	CSARGGLAGVTSSYNEQFF	TGCAGTGCTAGAGGGGGACTAGCGGGAGTAACTAGCTCCTACAATGAGCAGTTCTTC
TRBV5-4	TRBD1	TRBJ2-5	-	CASSLVALQGPGTQYF	TGTGCCAGCAGCTTGGTGGCCCTACAGGGGCCAGGGACCCAGTACTTC
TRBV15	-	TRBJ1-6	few	CATSRDDGGGSPLHF	TGTGCCACCAGCAGAGACGACGGAGGAGGATCACCCCTCCACTTT
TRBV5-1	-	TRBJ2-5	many	CASSLAEGETQYF	TGCGCCAGCAGCCTGGCCGAGGGTGAGACCCAGTACTTC
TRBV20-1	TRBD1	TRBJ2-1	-	CSASYPGTGGKFRLDEQFF	TGCAGTGCAAGTTATCCGGGGACAGGGGGCAAATTCCGTCTCGATGAGCAGTTCTTC
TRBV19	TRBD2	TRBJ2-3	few	CASSRRREMDTQYF	TGTGCCAGTAGCCGTCGGCGGGAGATGGATACGCAGTATTTT
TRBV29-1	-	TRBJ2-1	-	CSTTGTAPYNEQFF	TGCAGCACCACCGGGACTGCTCCCTACAATGAGCAGTTCTTC
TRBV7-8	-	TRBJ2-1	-	CASRNTDEQFF	TGTGCCAGCAGAAATACCGATGAGCAGTTCTTC
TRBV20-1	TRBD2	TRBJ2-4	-	CSAIRGGESIQYF	TGCAGTGCTATCCGGGGAGGGGAGAGCATTCAGTACTTC
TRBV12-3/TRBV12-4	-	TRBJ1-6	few	CASSLSRGGAGSPLHF	TGTGCCAGCAGTTTATCAAGGGGGGGCGCGGGTTCACCCCTCCACTTT
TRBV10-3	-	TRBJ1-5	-	CAISESTEPQHF	TGTGCCATCAGTGAGTCAACGGAGCCCCAGCATTTT
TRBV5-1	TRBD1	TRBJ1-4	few	CASKTGATNEKLFF	TGCGCCAGCAAAACAGGGGCAACTAATGAAAAACTGTTTTTT
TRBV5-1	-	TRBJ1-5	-	CASSLDGLDQPQHF	TGCGCCAGCAGCTTGGACGGGTTAGATCAGCCCCAGCATTTT
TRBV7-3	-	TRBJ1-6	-	CASSEGLSSPLHF	TGTGCCAGCAGCGAGGGGCTCAGCTCACCCCTCCACTTT
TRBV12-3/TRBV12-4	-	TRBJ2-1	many	CASSGTGRYNEQFF	TGTGCCAGCAGTGGCACCGGGAGATACAATGAGCAGTTCTTC
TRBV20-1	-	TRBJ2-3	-	CSSAVRDTQYF	TGCAGTTCCGCAGTGAGGGATACGCAGTATTTT
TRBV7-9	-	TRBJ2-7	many	CASSWDYEQYF	TGTGCCAGCAGCTGGGACTACGAGCAGTACTTC
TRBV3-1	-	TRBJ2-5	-	CASSQPQWTEQKTQYF	TGTGCCAGCAGCCAGCCCCAGTGGACGGAACAGAAGACCCAGTACTTC
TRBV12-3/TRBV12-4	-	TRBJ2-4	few	CASSTRPPQVAKNIQYF	TGTGCCAGCAGTACCAGGCCCCCTCAGGTAGCCAAAAACATTCAGTACTTC
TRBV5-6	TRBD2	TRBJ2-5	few	CASSSAGTSAGRETQYF	TGTGCCAGCAGCTCCGCCGGGACTAGCGCGGGGAGAGAGACCCAGTACTTC
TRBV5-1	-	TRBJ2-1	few	CASSSGRAQFF	TGCGCCAGCAGCTCCGGGAGAGCCCAGTTCTTC
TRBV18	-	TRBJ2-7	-	CASSPRDTRLGGKNYEQYF	TGTGCCAGCTCACCACGGGACACACGTCTCGGCGGGAAAAACTACGAGCAGTACTTC
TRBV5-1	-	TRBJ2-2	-	CASSERTNTGELFF	TGCGCCAGCTCAGAGAGGACGAACACCGGGGAGCTGTTTTTT
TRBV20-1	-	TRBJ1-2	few	CSAGGQSLYGYTF	TGCAGTGCCGGTGGGCAAAGCCTCTATGGCTACACCTTC
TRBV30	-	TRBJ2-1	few	CASGLTSSYNEQFF	TGTGCCTCGGGACTTACGAGCTCCTACAATGAGCAGTTCTTC
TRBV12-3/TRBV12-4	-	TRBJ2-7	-	CASSLERTPNYEQYF	TGTGCCAGCAGTTTAGAAAGGACGCCCAACTACGAGCAGTACTTC
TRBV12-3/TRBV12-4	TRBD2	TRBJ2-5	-	CATKTSGQETQYF	TGTGCCACCAAGACTAGCGGCCAAGAGACCCAGTACTTC
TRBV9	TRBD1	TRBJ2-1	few	CASSPGGGQGVNEQFF	TGTGCCAGCAGCCCAGGGGGGGGACAGGGGGTAAATGAGCAGTTCTTC
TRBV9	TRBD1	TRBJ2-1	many	CASSVDRGLYNEQFF	TGTGCCAGCAGTGTGGACAGGGGGCTCTACAATGAGCAGTTCTTC
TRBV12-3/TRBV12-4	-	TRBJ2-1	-	CASSSMAAYNEQFF	TGTGCCAGCAGTTCAATGGCGGCCTACAATGAGCAGTTCTTC
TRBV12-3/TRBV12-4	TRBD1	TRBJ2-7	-	CASSFATGVLDEQYF	TGTGCCAGCAGTTTTGCGACAGGGGTGCTGGACGAGCAGTACTTC
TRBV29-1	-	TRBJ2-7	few	CSVGDTYEQYF	TGCAGCGTCGGAGACACGTACGAGCAGTACTTC
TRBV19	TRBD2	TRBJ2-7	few	CASSPAGVSYEQYF	TGTGCCAGTAGTCCAGCGGGAGTGTCCTACGAGCAGTACTTC